This T cell receptor (beta chain) is drawn from a study of human T cells and chemical hapten exposure. Study summary: Sensitization employed 2% DPC on 2 cm by 2 cm of upper inner arm skin. Study outcomes and limitations: More PT1 expanded TCRs went with higher patch test scores.

Ten or more counts support this clonotype. Its matching antigen is unknown. The time point is: patch test 1, 2 weeks after DPC sensitization. Treatment reported: therapeutic diphenylcyclopropenone sensitization with weekly scalp DPC. Total RNA was extracted from unfractionated whole blood. Suited to DPC and affected by alopecia, the donors ranged from 18 to 70 years old. Unique molecular identifiers were affixed to discrete cDNA molecules within the library. TCRdb fed the RACE reads into MiXCR, producing one record per CDR3 protein. The data show more than 30,000 distinct CDR3 sequences, 5% to 7% seen once. CDR1 is DFQATT, CDR2 SNEGSKA, per germline (reference sequence). The CDR3 totals 19 residues. V dropped 3 bases and J dropped 2 bases, with 27 bases sitting between them.

The chain carries TRBV20-1 and TRBJ2-3; D possibly corresponds to TRBD2 (9 bases). This sequence was found in a woman in her thirties with alopecia areata. Some clones in this sample may be carry-over from other donors' samples. This specimen consisted of whole blood, obtained in connection with sensitization to the hapten diphenylcyclopropenone (DPC). CDR3 amino acids: CSASGDRPLAGSITDTQYF. The CDR3 DNA reads as TGCAGTGCTAGTGGGGACAGGCCCCTAGCGGGGTCGATCACAGATACGCAGTATTTT.